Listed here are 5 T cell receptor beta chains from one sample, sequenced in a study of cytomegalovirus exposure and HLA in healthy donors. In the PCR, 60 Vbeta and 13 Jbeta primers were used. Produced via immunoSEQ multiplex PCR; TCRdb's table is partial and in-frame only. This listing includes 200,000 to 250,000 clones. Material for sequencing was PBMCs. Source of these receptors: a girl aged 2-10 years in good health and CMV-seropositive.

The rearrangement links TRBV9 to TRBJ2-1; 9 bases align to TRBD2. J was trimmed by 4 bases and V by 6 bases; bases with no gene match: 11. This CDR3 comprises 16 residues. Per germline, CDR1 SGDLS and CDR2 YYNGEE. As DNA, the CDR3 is TGTGCCAGCACCTCTTCCGGGACTAGCATGTACAATGAGCAGTTCTTC. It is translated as CASTSSGTSMYNEQFF.

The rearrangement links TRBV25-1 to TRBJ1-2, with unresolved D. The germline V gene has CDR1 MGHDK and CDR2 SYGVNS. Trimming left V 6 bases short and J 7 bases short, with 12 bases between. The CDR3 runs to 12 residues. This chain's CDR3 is CASRGTRAGYTF. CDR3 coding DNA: TGTGCCAGCAGGGGAACGAGGGCTGGCTACACCTTC.

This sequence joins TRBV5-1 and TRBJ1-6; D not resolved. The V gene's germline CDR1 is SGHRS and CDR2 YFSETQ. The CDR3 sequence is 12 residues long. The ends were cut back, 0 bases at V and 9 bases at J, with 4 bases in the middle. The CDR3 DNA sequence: TGCGCCAGCAGCTTGGGCGGTTCACCCCTCCACTTT. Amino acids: CASSLGGSPLHF.

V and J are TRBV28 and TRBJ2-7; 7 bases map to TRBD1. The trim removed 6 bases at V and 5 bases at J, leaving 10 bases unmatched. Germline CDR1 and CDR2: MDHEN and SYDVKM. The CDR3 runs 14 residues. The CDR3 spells CASRAPGQTHEQYF. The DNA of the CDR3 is TGTGCCAGCAGAGCACCGGGACAGACCCACGAGCAGTACTTC.

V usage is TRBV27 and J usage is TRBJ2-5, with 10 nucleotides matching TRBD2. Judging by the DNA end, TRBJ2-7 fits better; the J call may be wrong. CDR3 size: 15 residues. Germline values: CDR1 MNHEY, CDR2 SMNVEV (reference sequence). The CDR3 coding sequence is TGTGCCAGCAGGGTCCTAGCGGGAGTTTCCCACGAGCAGTACTTC. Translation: CASRVLAGVSHEQYF.